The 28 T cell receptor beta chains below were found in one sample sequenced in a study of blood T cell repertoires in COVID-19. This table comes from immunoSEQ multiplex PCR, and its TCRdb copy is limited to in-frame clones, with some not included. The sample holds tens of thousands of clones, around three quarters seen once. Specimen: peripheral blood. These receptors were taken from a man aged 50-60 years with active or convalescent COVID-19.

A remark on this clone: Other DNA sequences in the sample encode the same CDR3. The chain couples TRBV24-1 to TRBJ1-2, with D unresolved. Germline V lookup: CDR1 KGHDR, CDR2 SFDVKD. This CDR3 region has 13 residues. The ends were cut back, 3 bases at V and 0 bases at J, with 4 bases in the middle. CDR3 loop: CATSDPANYGYTF. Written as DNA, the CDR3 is TGTGCCACCAGTGATCCAGCTAACTATGGCTACACCTTC.

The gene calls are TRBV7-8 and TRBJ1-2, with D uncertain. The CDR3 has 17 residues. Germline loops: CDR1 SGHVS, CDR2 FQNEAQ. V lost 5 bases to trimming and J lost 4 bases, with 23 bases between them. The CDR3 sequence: CASSTRLPQSSFYGYTF. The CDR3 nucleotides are TGTGCCAGCAGCACTAGGTTACCACAGTCATCCTTCTATGGCTACACCTTC.

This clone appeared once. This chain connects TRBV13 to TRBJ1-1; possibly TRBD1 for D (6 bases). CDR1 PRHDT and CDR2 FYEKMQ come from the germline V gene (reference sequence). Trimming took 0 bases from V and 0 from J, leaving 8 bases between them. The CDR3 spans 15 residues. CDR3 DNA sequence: TGTGCCAGCAGCTTAGGCAGGGGAATGAACACTGAAGCTTTCTTT. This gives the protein CASSLGRGMNTEAFF.

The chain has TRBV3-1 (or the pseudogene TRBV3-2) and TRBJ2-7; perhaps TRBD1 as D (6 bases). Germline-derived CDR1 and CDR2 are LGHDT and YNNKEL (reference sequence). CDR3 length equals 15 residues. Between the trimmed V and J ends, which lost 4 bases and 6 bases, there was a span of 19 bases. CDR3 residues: CASSREEGTLVEQYF. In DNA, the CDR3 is TGTGCCAGCAGCCGAGAAGAGGGGACACTGGTCGAGCAGTACTTC.

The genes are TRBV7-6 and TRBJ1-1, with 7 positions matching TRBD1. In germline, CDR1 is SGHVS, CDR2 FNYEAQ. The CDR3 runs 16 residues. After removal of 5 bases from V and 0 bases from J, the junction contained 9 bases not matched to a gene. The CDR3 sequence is CASSPYPGTVNTEAFF. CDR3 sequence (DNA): TGTGCCAGCAGCCCATACCCCGGGACAGTGAACACTGAAGCTTTCTTT.

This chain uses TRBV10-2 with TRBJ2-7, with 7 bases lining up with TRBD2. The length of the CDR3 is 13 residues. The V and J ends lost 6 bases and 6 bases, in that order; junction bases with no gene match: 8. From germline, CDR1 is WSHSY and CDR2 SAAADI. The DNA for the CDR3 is TGCGCCAGCAGACTTATGGGGAGGGTCGAGCAGTACTTC. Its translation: CASRLMGRVEQYF.

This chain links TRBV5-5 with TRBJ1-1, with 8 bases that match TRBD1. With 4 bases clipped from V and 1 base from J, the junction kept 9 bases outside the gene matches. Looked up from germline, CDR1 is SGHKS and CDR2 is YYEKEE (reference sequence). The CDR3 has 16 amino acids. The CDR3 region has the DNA TGTGCCAGCAGCGCCGACAGGGGTCGGGAGAACACTGAAGCTTTCTTT. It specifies CASSADRGRENTEAFF. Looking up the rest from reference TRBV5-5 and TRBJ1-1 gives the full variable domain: DAGVTQSPTHLIKTRGQQVTLRCSPISGHKSVSWYQQVLGQGPQFIFQYYEKEERGRGNFPDRFSARQFPNYSSELNVNALLLGDSALYLCASSADRGRENTEAFFGQGTRLTVV.

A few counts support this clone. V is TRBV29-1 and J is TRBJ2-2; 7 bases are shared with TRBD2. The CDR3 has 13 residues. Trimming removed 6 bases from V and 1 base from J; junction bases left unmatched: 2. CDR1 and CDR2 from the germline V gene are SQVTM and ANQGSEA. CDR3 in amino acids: CSVGEGNTGELFF. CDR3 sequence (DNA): TGCAGCGTCGGGGAGGGGAACACCGGGGAGCTGTTTTTT.

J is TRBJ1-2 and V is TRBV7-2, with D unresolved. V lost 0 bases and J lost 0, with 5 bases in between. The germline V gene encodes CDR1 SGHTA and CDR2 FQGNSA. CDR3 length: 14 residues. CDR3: CASSLAQTNYGYTF. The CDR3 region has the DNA TGTGCCAGCAGCTTAGCACAGACTAACTATGGCTACACCTTC.

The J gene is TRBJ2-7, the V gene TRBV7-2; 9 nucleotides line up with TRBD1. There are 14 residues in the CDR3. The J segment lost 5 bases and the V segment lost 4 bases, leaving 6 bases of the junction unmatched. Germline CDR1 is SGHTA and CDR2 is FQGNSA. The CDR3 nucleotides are TGTGCCAGCAGCTCCCGGGACAGGGTACACGAGCAGTACTTC. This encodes CASSSRDRVHEQYF. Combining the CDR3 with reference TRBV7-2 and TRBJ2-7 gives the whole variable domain GAGVSQSPSNKVTEKGKDVELRCDPISGHTALYWYRQSLGQGLEFLIYFQGNSAPDKSGLPSDRFSAERTGGSVSTLTIQRTQQEDSAVYLCASSSRDRVHEQYFGPGTRLTVT.

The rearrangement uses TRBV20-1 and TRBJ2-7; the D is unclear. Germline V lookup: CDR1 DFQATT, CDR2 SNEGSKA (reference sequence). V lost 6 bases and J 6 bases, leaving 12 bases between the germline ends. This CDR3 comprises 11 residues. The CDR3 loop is CSAPLTPEQYF. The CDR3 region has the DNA TGCAGTGCCCCGCTAACCCCCGAGCAGTACTTC.

In DNA form, the CDR3 reads TGCGCCAGCAGCCAAGATTTCGGTCTTCCCGAGCAGTACTTC. It codes for CASSQDFGLPEQYF. The J gene is TRBJ2-7, the V gene TRBV4-3, with D hard to call. The germline V gene has CDR1 LGHNA and CDR2 YSLEER. With 0 bases removed from V and 6 bases from J, the gap between germline ends came to 12 bases. The length of the CDR3 is 14 residues.

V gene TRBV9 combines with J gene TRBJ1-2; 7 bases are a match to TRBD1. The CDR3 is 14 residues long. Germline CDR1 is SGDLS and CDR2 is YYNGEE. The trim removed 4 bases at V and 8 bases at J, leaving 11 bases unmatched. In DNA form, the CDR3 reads TGTGCCAGCAGCCGGGGACAGCCAGGGGAGGGCTACACCTTC. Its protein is CASSRGQPGEGYTF.

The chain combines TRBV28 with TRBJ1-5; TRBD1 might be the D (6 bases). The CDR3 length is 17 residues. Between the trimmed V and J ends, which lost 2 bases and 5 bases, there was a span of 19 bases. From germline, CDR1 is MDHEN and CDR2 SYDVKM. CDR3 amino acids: CASSLARQGMTHQPQHF. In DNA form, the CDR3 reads TGTGCCAGCAGTTTAGCCCGGCAGGGGATGACTCATCAGCCCCAGCATTTT.

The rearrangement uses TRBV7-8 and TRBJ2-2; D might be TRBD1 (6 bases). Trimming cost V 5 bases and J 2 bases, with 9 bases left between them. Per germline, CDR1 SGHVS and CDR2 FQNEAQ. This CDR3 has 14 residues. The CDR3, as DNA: TGTGCCAGCAGCCGGACAGTAAACACCGGGGAGCTGTTTTTT. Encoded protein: CASSRTVNTGELFF.

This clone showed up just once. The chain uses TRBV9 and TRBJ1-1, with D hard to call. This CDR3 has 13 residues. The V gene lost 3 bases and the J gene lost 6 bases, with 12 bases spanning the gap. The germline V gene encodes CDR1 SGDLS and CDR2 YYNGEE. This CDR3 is CASSATPGAEAFF. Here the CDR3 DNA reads TGTGCCAGCAGCGCTACACCCGGGGCTGAAGCTTTCTTT.

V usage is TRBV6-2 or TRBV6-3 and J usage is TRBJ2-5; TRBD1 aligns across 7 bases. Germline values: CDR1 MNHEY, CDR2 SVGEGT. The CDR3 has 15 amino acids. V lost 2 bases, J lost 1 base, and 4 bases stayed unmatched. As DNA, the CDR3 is TGTGCCAGCAGTTACGCCGGGACAGTCCAAGAGACCCAGTACTTC. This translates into CASSYAGTVQETQYF.

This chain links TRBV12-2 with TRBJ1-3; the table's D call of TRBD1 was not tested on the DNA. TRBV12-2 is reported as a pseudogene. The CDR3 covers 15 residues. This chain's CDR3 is CASRSGTSSGNTIYF. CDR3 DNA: TGTGCAAGTCGGTCCGGGACAAGCTCTGGAAACACCATATATTTT.

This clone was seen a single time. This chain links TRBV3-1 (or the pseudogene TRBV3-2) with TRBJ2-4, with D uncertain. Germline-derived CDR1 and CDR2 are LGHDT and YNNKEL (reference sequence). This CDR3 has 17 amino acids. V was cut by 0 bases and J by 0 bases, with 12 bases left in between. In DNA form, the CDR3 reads TGTGCCAGCAGCCAAGAGAGTATGAGGCTAGCCAAAAACATTCAGTACTTC. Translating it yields CASSQESMRLAKNIQYF.

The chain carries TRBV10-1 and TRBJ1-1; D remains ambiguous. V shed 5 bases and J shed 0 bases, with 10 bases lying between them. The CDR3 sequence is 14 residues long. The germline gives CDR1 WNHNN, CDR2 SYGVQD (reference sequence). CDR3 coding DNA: TGCGCCAGCAGTAAGGCAGGCCTGAACACTGAAGCTTTCTTT. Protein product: CASSKAGLNTEAFF.

The CDR3 protein is CASSVAAGGGYNEQFF. As DNA, the CDR3 is TGTGCCAGCAGCGTAGCCGCGGGGGGAGGCTACAATGAGCAGTTCTTC. The chain employs TRBV9 and TRBJ2-1; 8 bases are a match to TRBD2. Germline V gene lookup returns CDR1 SGDLS and CDR2 YYNGEE. This CDR3 region has 16 residues. The V and J ends lost 0 bases and 3 bases, in that order; junction bases with no gene match: 5.

CDR3 in DNA: TGTGCCAGCAGCGCGGGGCGGGGGGGAGATACGCAGTATTTT. Protein product: CASSAGRGGDTQYF. The rearrangement links TRBV4-2 to TRBJ2-3, with 9 bases that match TRBD2. CDR1 and CDR2 from the germline V gene are LGHNA and YNFKEQ. J lost 5 bases, V lost 5 bases, and 5 bases had no gene match. The CDR3 length is 14 residues.

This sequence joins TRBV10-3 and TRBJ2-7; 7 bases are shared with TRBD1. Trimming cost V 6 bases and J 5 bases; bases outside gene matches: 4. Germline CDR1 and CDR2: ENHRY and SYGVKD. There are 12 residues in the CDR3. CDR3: CAIRGTGDEQYF. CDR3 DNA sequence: TGTGCCATCAGGGGTACAGGGGACGAGCAGTACTTC.

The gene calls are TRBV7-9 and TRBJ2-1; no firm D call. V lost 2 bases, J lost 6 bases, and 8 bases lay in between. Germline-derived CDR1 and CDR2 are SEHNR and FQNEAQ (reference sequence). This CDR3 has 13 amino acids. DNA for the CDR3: TGTGCCAGCAGCTTATGGTACGGCAATGAGCAGTTCTTC. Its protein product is CASSLWYGNEQFF.

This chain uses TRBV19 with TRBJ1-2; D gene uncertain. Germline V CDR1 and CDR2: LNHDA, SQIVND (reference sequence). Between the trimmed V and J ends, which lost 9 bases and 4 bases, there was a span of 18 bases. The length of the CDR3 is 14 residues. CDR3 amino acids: CASAPGLASYGYTF. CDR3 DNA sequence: TGTGCCAGCGCCCCCGGACTGGCGAGCTATGGCTACACCTTC.

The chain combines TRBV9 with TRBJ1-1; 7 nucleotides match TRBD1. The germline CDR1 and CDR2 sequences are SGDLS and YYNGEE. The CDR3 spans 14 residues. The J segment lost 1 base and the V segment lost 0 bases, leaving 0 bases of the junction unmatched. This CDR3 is CASSVGQGNTEAFF. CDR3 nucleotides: TGTGCCAGCAGCGTAGGACAGGGGAACACTGAAGCTTTCTTT.

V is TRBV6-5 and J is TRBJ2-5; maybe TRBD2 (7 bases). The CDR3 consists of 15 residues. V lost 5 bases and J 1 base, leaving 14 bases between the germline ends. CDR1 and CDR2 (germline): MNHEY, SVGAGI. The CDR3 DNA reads TGTGCCAGCAGTCCAGTGGCGGGGGCCCAAGAGACCCAGTACTTC. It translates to CASSPVAGAQETQYF.

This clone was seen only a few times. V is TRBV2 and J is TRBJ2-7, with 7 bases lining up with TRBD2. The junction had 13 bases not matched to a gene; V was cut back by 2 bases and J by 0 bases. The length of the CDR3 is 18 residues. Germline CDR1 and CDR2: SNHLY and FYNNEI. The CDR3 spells CASSELWWEGKSSYEQYF. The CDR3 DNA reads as TGTGCCAGCAGTGAATTGTGGTGGGAGGGGAAAAGCTCCTACGAGCAGTACTTC.